This TCR beta chain appears in the sequencing data of a study of early T cells in non-severe SARS-CoV-2 infection. In the study overall: From unsorted whole blood, bulk RNA was sequenced, and the chains remained unpaired.

Researchers attached unique molecular identifiers to individual cDNA molecules. TCRdb re-derived calls from the 5' RACE reads in MiXCR, one entry per CDR3 protein. The sample records some 28,000 distinct CDR3 sequences, approximately 4.6% being singletons. From germline, CDR1 is GTSNPN and CDR2 SVGIG (reference sequence). The ends were cut back, 1 base at V and 5 bases at J, with 8 bases in the middle. The CDR3 runs to 13 residues. The TCR originated in an adult who was a healthcare worker with PCR-confirmed SARS-CoV-2 infection or an uninfected control (not recorded which). The sequenced material came from whole blood. V usage is TRBV30 and J usage is TRBJ2-2; no reliable D call. As DNA, the CDR3 is TGTGCCTGGAGTGAAATAGGGACCGGGGAGCTGTTTTTT. This encodes CAWSEIGTGELFF.